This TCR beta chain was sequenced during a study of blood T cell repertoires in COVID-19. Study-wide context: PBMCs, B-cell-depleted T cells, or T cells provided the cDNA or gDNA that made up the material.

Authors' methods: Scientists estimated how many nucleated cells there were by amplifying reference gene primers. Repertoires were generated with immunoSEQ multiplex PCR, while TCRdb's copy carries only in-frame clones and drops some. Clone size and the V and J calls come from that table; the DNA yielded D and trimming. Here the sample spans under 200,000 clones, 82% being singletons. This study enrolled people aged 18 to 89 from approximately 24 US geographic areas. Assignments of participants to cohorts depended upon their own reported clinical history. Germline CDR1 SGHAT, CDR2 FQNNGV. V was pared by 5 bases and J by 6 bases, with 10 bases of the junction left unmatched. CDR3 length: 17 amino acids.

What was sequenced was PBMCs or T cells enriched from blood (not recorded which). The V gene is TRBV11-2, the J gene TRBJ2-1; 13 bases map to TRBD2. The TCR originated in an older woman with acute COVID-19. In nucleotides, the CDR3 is TGTGCCAGCAGCGACCGCCGACTAGCGGGAGGCCCCAATGAGCAGTTCTTC. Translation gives CASSDRRLAGGPNEQFF.